This TCR beta chain stems from a study of cytomegalovirus exposure and HLA in healthy donors. General study results and limits: TCR beta chains associated with HLA were, in a later analysis, more clonally expanded than equally common others.

The CDR3 runs 16 residues. Per germline, CDR1 SGHNT and CDR2 YYREEE (reference sequence). The V gene end was trimmed by 4 bases and the J gene end by 5 bases; junction bases not matched to a gene: 13. About this clone itself: Its specificity is unknown.

Primers: 60 Vbeta forward and 13 Jbeta reverse. Here immunoSEQ multiplex PCR was the method, and the copy in TCRdb shows in-frame clones only, minus some. The sample includes around 130,000 clones, around 80% of them seen just once. The sequence was obtained from a female donor in good health and CMV-seronegative. The sequenced sample was PBMCs. The chain combines TRBV5-4 with TRBJ2-5, with 8 bases aligning to TRBD2. The CDR3 is CASSPGLASDIETQYF. The CDR3 DNA sequence: TGTGCCAGCAGCCCTGGACTAGCCTCAGATATCGAGACCCAGTACTTC.